This section outlines one T cell receptor beta chain sequence together with its context. What it recognizes is unknown. Any gene name here is a mouse gene name. The read is 1 residue too short to cover the CDR3 end, so that end is filled in from the germline J gene. Different DNA sequences within this sample yield the same CDR3. The CDR3 loop spans 17 amino acids. Germline assignment: CDR1 NNHNN and CDR2 SYGAGS (reference sequence). V dropped 2 bases and J dropped 1; count of bases not matched to a gene: 7. The sample belongs to a study of tissue T cells after allogeneic stem cell transplantation. Whole-study findings and limits: Anatomically similar tissues had similar TCR repertoires within each patient. Blood and spleen captured only part of the tissue TCR repertoire. Few T cell clones were shared across patients, but motif clusters showed tissue-specific shared signatures.

Survey-depth TCRbeta CDR3 sequencing reported V/J genes and productive frequencies. Assay used: immunoSEQ multiplex PCR; TCRdb lists only in-frame clones, some missing. Among thousands of clones listed, roughly 66% were seen once. The TCR originated in a female BALB/c mouse in good health. The strain bears MHC haplotype H2-d. The gene calls are TRBV13-2 and TRBJ2-2, with 8 bases that match TRBD2. The material sequenced was gut tissue. The sequenced part of the CDR3 DNA is TGTGCCAGCGGTGAAAGGGGGGGGCGGGGAAACACCGGGCAGCTCTAC. Protein product: CASGERGGRGNTGQLY. The CDR3 reads in full as CASGERGGRGNTGQLYF.